The rows below give T cell receptor beta chains drawn from one sample of a study of early T cells in non-severe SARS-CoV-2 infection. In TCRdb, the 5' RACE reads were re-called with MiXCR into one record per CDR3 protein. The data hold about 60,000 distinct CDR3 sequences, with more than 8.5% observed a single time. Sequences were obtained from whole blood. Source of these receptors: an adult who was a healthcare worker with PCR-confirmed SARS-CoV-2 infection or an uninfected control (not recorded which). Each CDR3 is given with its conserved first and last residue. D genes are given only for firm matches. Some rows have no size entry. The others give once, few or many, or a class for an expanded clone.

>few|TRBV28|TRBJ2-4|TRBD2
CASSLTSGRGARDIQYF
TGTGCCAGCAGTTTAACCAGCGGGAGGGGTGCCCGGGACATTCAGTACTTC
>NA|TRBV20-1|TRBJ2-7|TRBD2
CSAVLAVAWEQYF
TGCAGTGCCGTACTAGCGGTCGCCTGGGAGCAGTACTTC
>many|TRBV5-4|TRBJ2-7|TRBD2
CASSLDPGGDEQYF
TGTGCCAGCAGCTTGGACCCGGGAGGCGACGAGCAGTACTTC
>few|TRBV20-1|TRBJ2-4|TRBD1
CSARDPGGAAKNIQYF
TGCAGTGCTAGAGATCCAGGGGGCGCGGCCAAAAACATTCAGTACTTC
>few|TRBV14|TRBJ2-2|NA
CASSQGSLGGKLFF
TGTGCCAGCAGCCAAGGCTCTCTTGGTGGGAAGCTGTTTTTT
>few|TRBV6-5|TRBJ1-1|NA
CASSRGGLNTEAFF
TGTGCCAGCTCGCGTGGGGGGCTCAACACTGAAGCTTTCTTT
>NA|TRBV29-1|TRBJ2-1|NA
CSAPGSGNEQFF
TGCAGCGCACCAGGGTCCGGCAATGAGCAGTTCTTC
>many|TRBV5-4|TRBJ1-1|NA
CASSSLGTEAFF
TGTGCCAGCAGCTCCCTCGGCACTGAAGCTTTCTTT
>NA|TRBV14|TRBJ2-3|NA
CASRRTGSTDTQYF
TGTGCCAGCAGACGGACGGGTAGCACAGATACGCAGTATTTT
>many|TRBV4-3|TRBJ2-1|NA
CASSQDEGNYNEQFF
TGCGCCAGCAGCCAAGACGAGGGGAACTACAATGAGCAGTTCTTC
>many|TRBV20-1|TRBJ2-7|NA
CSASYLQAGGQYF
TGCAGTGCTAGTTATCTCCAGGCGGGCGGGCAGTACTTC
>many|TRBV3-1|TRBJ2-1|NA
CASSQEGYNEQFF
TGTGCCAGCAGCCAAGAGGGATACAATGAGCAGTTCTTC
>NA|TRBV18|TRBJ2-1|TRBD2
CASSPTGTSGSSYNEQFF
TGTGCCAGCTCACCAACCGGGACTAGCGGGAGCTCCTACAATGAGCAGTTCTTC
>many|TRBV29-1|TRBJ1-1|NA
CSVAPSQNTEAFF
TGCAGCGTTGCACCGTCCCAGAACACTGAAGCTTTCTTT
>NA|TRBV3-1|TRBJ1-1|TRBD1
CASRVQGDRGTEAFF
TGTGCCAGCAGAGTACAGGGGGACCGGGGCACTGAAGCTTTCTTT
>few|TRBV3-1|TRBJ2-1|NA
CASSLSQGRRTNTPYNEQFF
TGTGCCAGCAGCCTTAGCCAGGGACGGCGGACTAATACCCCCTACAATGAGCAGTTCTTC
>NA|TRBV29-1|TRBJ2-2|TRBD1
CSAADRLSNTGELFF
TGCAGCGCTGCGGACAGGCTCTCGAACACCGGGGAGCTGTTTTTT
>few|TRBV7-2|TRBJ1-6|NA
CASRIRTDANSPLHF
TGTGCCAGCAGGATTAGGACAGACGCTAATTCACCCCTCCACTTT
>many|TRBV5-1|TRBJ2-5|NA
CASSLDRGFWETQYF
TGCGCCAGCAGCCTCGACCGGGGTTTCTGGGAGACCCAGTACTTC
>few|TRBV28|TRBJ1-2|NA
CASIGGNYGYTF
TGTGCCAGCATAGGTGGGAACTATGGCTACACCTTC
>NA|TRBV6-5|TRBJ2-7|TRBD1
CASSKGQGASYEQYF
TGTGCCAGCAGCAAAGGACAGGGGGCCTCCTACGAGCAGTACTTC
>few|TRBV18|TRBJ1-1|NA
CASSPRVGSGRDTEAFF
TGTGCCAGCTCACCACGTGTGGGATCAGGTCGGGACACTGAAGCTTTCTTT
>NA|TRBV6-5|TRBJ2-1|TRBD2
CAVKSSGRSNEQFF
TGTGCCGTAAAAAGTAGCGGGAGGTCCAATGAGCAGTTCTTC
>many|TRBV14|TRBJ2-1|TRBD2
CASSPTIIAGGKVEQFF
TGTGCCAGCAGCCCCACAATTATCGCGGGAGGGAAGGTTGAGCAGTTCTTC
>NA|TRBV4-1|TRBJ2-2|TRBD2
CASSQESGRPGELFF
TGCGCCAGCAGCCAAGAGAGCGGGAGGCCCGGGGAGCTGTTTTTT
>few|TRBV5-4|TRBJ2-3|NA
CASSSDLATTDTQYF
TGTGCCAGCAGCTCTGACCTTGCCACCACAGATACGCAGTATTTT
>NA|TRBV18|TRBJ2-7|NA
CASSPTEGHAEYF
TGTGCCAGCTCACCAACAGAGGGACACGCCGAGTACTTC
>many|TRBV9|TRBJ2-2|NA
CASSSTRNTGELFF
TGTGCCAGCAGCTCGACAAGGAACACCGGGGAGCTGTTTTTT
>few|TRBV27|TRBJ1-2|NA
CASSLGLNYGYTF
TGTGCCAGCAGTTTAGGGCTGAACTATGGCTACACCTTC
>many|TRBV7-2|TRBJ2-5|TRBD1
CASSNTGEKETQYF
TGTGCCAGCAGCAATACAGGGGAAAAAGAGACCCAGTACTTC
>NA|TRBV5-1|TRBJ2-2|TRBD2
CASSLVAGGGSGELFF
TGCGCCAGCAGCTTGGTGGCGGGAGGTGGCTCCGGGGAGCTGTTTTTT
>many|TRBV3-1|TRBJ2-7|NA
CASSQEGVLTYEQYF
TGTGCCAGCAGCCAAGAAGGGGTCCTCACCTACGAGCAGTACTTC
>many|TRBV6-2/TRBV6-3|TRBJ2-7|NA
CASSSPGRKTYEQYF
TGCGCCAGCAGTTCTCCGGGACGGAAGACCTACGAGCAGTACTTC
>NA|TRBV5-6|TRBJ2-3|NA
CASSLWGPTDTQYF
TGTGCCAGCAGCTTATGGGGGCCCACAGATACGCAGTATTTT
>many|TRBV12-3/TRBV12-4|TRBJ1-2|TRBD1
CASSSVTGGDYGYTF
TGTGCCAGCAGTTCCGTAACAGGGGGCGACTATGGCTACACCTTC
>many|TRBV19|TRBJ1-4|NA
CASSAGDGLTNEKLFF
TGTGCCAGTAGTGCCGGGGACGGTCTTACTAATGAAAAACTGTTTTTT
>many|TRBV12-3/TRBV12-4|TRBJ1-5|NA
CASSLEGGGSNQPQHF
TGTGCCAGCAGTTTAGAGGGGGGAGGCTCCAATCAGCCCCAGCATTTT
>many|TRBV28|TRBJ2-1|NA
CASTSSRDQSDNEQFF
TGTGCCAGCACGAGTAGTCGGGACCAATCAGACAATGAGCAGTTCTTC
>NA|TRBV19|TRBJ2-1|TRBD1
CASRRGQKTYNEQFF
TGTGCCAGTAGGAGGGGACAGAAAACCTACAATGAGCAGTTCTTC
>many|TRBV15|TRBJ2-1|NA
CATSLLGALLPNEQFF
TGTGCCACCAGCCTGTTGGGGGCGCTTCTTCCCAATGAGCAGTTCTTC
>many|TRBV5-1|TRBJ2-2|NA
CASSFDTGELFF
TGCGCCAGCAGCTTCGACACCGGGGAGCTGTTTTTT
>many|TRBV5-1|TRBJ2-3|NA
CASSLDGYSTDTQYF
TGCGCCAGCAGCTTAGATGGTTATAGCACAGATACGCAGTATTTT